Following are 15 T cell receptor beta chains from one sample sequenced in a study of cytomegalovirus exposure and HLA in healthy donors. The PCR was carried out with 60 Vbeta primers and 13 Jbeta primers. Here immunoSEQ multiplex PCR was the method, and the copy in TCRdb shows in-frame clones only, minus some. The sample records around 190,000 clones, around 87% being singletons. The sequenced material came from PBMCs. These receptors were obtained from a woman younger than 30 in good health and CMV-seronegative.

This chain uses TRBV7-6 with TRBJ1-1, with a possible D match to TRBD1 (6 bases). The germline V and J ends were trimmed by 3 bases and 5 bases, with 13 bases remaining between them. This CDR3 comprises 14 residues. Germline loops: CDR1 SGHVS, CDR2 FNYEAQ. The CDR3 bases are TGTGCCAGCAGCTTGGGCAGGGGAAAAACTGAAGCTTTCTTT. Encoded protein: CASSLGRGKTEAFF.

On this clone itself: Mismatch with germline at one junction end may stem from a read error. The chain links TRBV7-7 to TRBJ2-2; 7 bases agree with TRBD1. There are 14 residues in the CDR3. Germline lookup yields CDR1 SSHAT and CDR2 FNYEAQ (reference sequence). The CDR3 loop reads CASRLTGATGELFF. The CDR3 nucleotides read TGTGCTAGCAGGCTAACAGGGGCTACCGGGGAGCTGTTTTTT. The entire variable domain, with the rest obtained from reference TRBV7-7 and TRBJ2-2, is as follows: GAGVSQSPRYKVTKRGQDVTLRCDPISSHATLYWYQQALGQGPEFLTYFNYEAQPDKSGLPSDRFSAERPEGSISTLTIQRTEQRDSAMYRCASRLTGATGELFFGEGSRLTVL.

The chain employs TRBV7-6 and TRBJ2-1, with 8 bases fitting TRBD2. There are 16 residues in the CDR3. The germline CDR1 and CDR2 sequences are SGHVS and FNYEAQ. The junction had 12 bases not matched to a gene; V was cut back by 3 bases and J by 8 bases. The CDR3 DNA reads TGTGCCAGCAGCTTCGGACTAGCCCCCGGATCCGATGAGCAGTTCTTC. Protein product: CASSFGLAPGSDEQFF.

The genes are TRBV5-4 and TRBJ2-5, with a tentative D call TRBD2 (5 bases). The length of the CDR3 is 13 residues. Germline V gives CDR1 SGHNT, CDR2 YYREEE (reference sequence). Trimming removed 5 bases at V and 4 bases at J, with 12 bases between. CDR3 region: CASRPSEGETQYF. The CDR3 bases are TGTGCCAGCAGACCCTCAGAGGGAGAGACCCAGTACTTC.

The gene calls are TRBV29-1 and TRBJ2-1; 9 nucleotides line up with TRBD2. The CDR3 is 15 residues long. J lost 10 bases, V lost 3 bases, and 13 bases had no gene match. The V gene's germline CDR1 is SQVTM and CDR2 ANQGSEA. The CDR3 DNA sequence: TGCAGCGTTGATTACGAGACTAGCGGCTATGGGGAGCAGTTCTTC. It specifies CSVDYETSGYGEQFF.

The chain employs TRBV5-3 and TRBJ2-6; TRBD1 agrees at 8 bases. Being an ORF, TRBV5-3 has a function that is uncertain. With 0 bases clipped from V and 2 bases from J, the junction kept 4 bases outside the gene matches. This CDR3 comprises 17 residues. The CDR3, as DNA: TGTGCCAGAAGCTTGGTGGCAGGGGGCGCTGGGGCCAACGTCCTGACTTTC. Its protein is CARSLVAGGAGANVLTF.

This CDR3 reads CASSIGRANSPLHF. CDR3 coding DNA: TGTGCCAGTAGTATAGGGAGGGCGAATTCACCCCTCCACTTT. The chain carries TRBV19 and TRBJ1-6, with D hard to call. Per germline, CDR1 LNHDA and CDR2 SQIVND (reference sequence). Trimming cost V 1 base and J 7 bases, with 8 bases left between them. The CDR3 runs to 14 residues.

The J gene is TRBJ1-2, the V gene TRBV9; 9 bases map to TRBD1. The V and J ends lost 4 bases and 5 bases, in that order; junction bases with no gene match: 6. From germline, CDR1 is SGDLS and CDR2 YYNGEE. The CDR3 sequence is 14 residues long. The CDR3 here is CASSPQDRGYGYTF. The CDR3 DNA sequence: TGTGCCAGCAGCCCCCAGGACAGGGGTTATGGCTACACCTTC.

CDR3 protein: CASLFWEAGNTIYF. The CDR3 nucleotides read TGTGCCAGCCTATTCTGGGAGGCTGGAAACACCATATATTTT. This chain links TRBV6-1 with TRBJ1-3; D not certain. This CDR3 is built from 14 residues. CDR1 MNHNS and CDR2 SASEGT come from the germline V gene. V was trimmed by 8 bases and J by 2 bases, leaving 13 bases between them.

The J gene is TRBJ1-1, the V gene TRBV10-3, with D perhaps matching TRBD1 (5 bases). This CDR3 is 13 amino acids long. With 7 bases removed from V and 0 bases from J, the gap between germline ends came to 9 bases. CDR1 is ENHRY and CDR2 is SYGVKD in the germline V gene. Here the CDR3 DNA reads TGTGCCATCAAAGACAGCCTGAACACTGAAGCTTTCTTT. It encodes CAIKDSLNTEAFF.

The chain recombines TRBV6-5 with TRBJ1-1, with D perhaps TRBD1 (6 bases). The germline V gene has CDR1 MNHEY and CDR2 SVGAGI. With 4 bases removed from V and 11 bases from J, the gap between germline ends came to 23 bases. The CDR3 sequence is 15 residues long. The DNA of the CDR3 is TGTGCCAGCAGTTCAACCCTCGACAGGCGCCCCGCCGCTTTCTTT. This sequence encodes CASSSTLDRRPAAFF.

The chain joins TRBV7-8 to TRBJ1-2; 7 bases align to TRBD1. Germline V gene sequence: CDR1 SGHVS, CDR2 FQNEAQ. The CDR3 sequence is 15 residues long. Trimming cost V 3 bases and J 6 bases; bases outside gene matches: 10. CDR3 in amino acids: CASSLGREGAHGYTF. As DNA, the CDR3 is TGTGCCAGCAGCTTGGGTCGAGAGGGGGCCCATGGCTACACCTTC.

V usage is TRBV2 and J usage is TRBJ2-7; 10 nucleotides match TRBD1. The V segment lost 4 bases and the J segment 4 bases; nucleotides outside the gene matches: 10. The CDR3 loop spans 16 amino acids. CDR1 is SNHLY, CDR2 FYNNEI, per germline. The CDR3: CASSVPGTGVGYEQYF. DNA of the CDR3: TGTGCCAGCAGTGTTCCCGGGACAGGGGTCGGTTACGAGCAGTACTTC.

The chain combines TRBV19 with TRBJ2-2; D possibly corresponds to TRBD1 (6 bases). Between the trimmed V and J ends, which lost 4 bases and 5 bases, there was a span of 11 bases. In germline, CDR1 is LNHDA, CDR2 SQIVND (reference sequence). This CDR3 is 14 amino acids long. The CDR3 region is CASSTTGTTGELFF. CDR3 coding DNA: TGTGCCAGTAGTACTACAGGGACGACCGGGGAGCTGTTTTTT.

The V gene is TRBV5-4, the J gene TRBJ2-1, with 9 bases lining up with TRBD1. This CDR3 is 15 amino acids long. Germline V gene data show CDR1 as SGHNT and CDR2 as YYREEE (reference sequence). Trimming cost V 4 bases and J 4 bases; bases outside gene matches: 6. DNA of the CDR3: TGTGCCAGCAGCACGGGACAGGGAACTTACAATGAGCAGTTCTTC. Translating gives CASSTGQGTYNEQFF.